These 29 T cell receptor beta chains share one sample of origin, sequenced in a study of vaccination and CD4 T cells after COVID-19. These receptors are not linked to any known antigen. Sequencing of the DNA from cultured CD4+ T cells was carried out with the Oncomine TCR Beta short-read assay. TCRdb itself ran the PCR reads through MiXCR, one entry per CDR3 protein. Among roughly 10,000 distinct CDR3 sequences listed, approximately 59% were seen once. Treatment of the sample: roughly 10-day PBMC culture with coronavirus spike peptide pools or control peptides (ViraFEST assay). The sequencing input was CD4+ T cells from blood, cultured in vitro. Every receptor here comes from a human donor who had recovered from COVID-19.

The gene calls are TRBV4-3 and TRBJ1-1; D is ambiguous. Germline V gene sequence: CDR1 LGHNA, CDR2 YSLEER. V was pared by 1 base and J by 7 bases, with 13 bases between. The CDR3 spans 14 residues. The DNA for the CDR3 is TGCGCCAGCAGCCAAGTTCTCAGTTTCAGTGAAGCTTTCTTT. It specifies CASSQVLSFSEAFF.

This clonotype came up a few times. The CDR3 is CASSYTSLAGGSGELFF. The CDR3 DNA reads TGTGCCAGCAGTTATACGAGCCTAGCGGGAGGTTCCGGGGAGCTGTTTTTT. This chain links TRBV6-2 or TRBV6-3 with TRBJ2-2; 11 positions match TRBD2. Germline trimming cut 3 bases from V and 6 bases from J; bases unmatched to any gene: 9. The CDR3 covers 17 residues. The germline CDR1 and CDR2 sequences are MNHEY and SVGEGT.

J is TRBJ1-3 and V is TRBV15; no reliable D call. Germline V gene data show CDR1 as LNHNV and CDR2 as YYDKDF (reference sequence). This CDR3 has 15 amino acids. The germline V and J ends were trimmed by 0 bases and 1 base, with 7 bases remaining between them. CDR3 in amino acids: CATSRDLASGNTIYF. The DNA for the CDR3 is TGTGCCACCAGCAGAGATCTGGCATCTGGAAACACCATATATTTT. The whole variable domain, remainder taken from reference TRBV15 and TRBJ1-3, is DAMVIQNPRYQVTQFGKPVTLSCSQTLNHNVMYWYQQKSSQAPKLLFHYYDKDFNNEADTPDNFQSRRPNTSFCFLDIRSPGLGDTAMYLCATSRDLASGNTIYFGEGSWLTVV.

The genes are TRBV10-3 and TRBJ1-1, with D perhaps TRBD1 (6 bases). The CDR3 sequence is 15 residues long. The germline gives CDR1 ENHRY, CDR2 SYGVKD. The germline V and J ends were trimmed by 4 bases and 2 bases, with 14 bases remaining between them. The CDR3, as DNA: TGTGCCATCAGTGGCTCGGGGGCGGGAAACACTGAAGCTTTCTTT. Translation gives CAISGSGAGNTEAFF.

This chain uses TRBV21-1 with TRBJ1-1; whether TRBD1, the table's D call, matches the DNA was not checked. TRBV21-1 is deemed a pseudogene. CDR3 length equals 19 residues. CDR3 DNA sequence: TGTGCCAGCAGTTCCGGGACAGGGCCCCTGGAGCGGCGGAACACTGAAGCTTTCTTT. This codes for CASSSGTGPLERRNTEAFF.

In this sample, this clonotype turned up a few times. The chain links TRBV15 to TRBJ2-5; weak D call: TRBD2 (6 bases). Between the trimmed V and J ends, which lost 3 bases and 3 bases, there was a span of 8 bases. Germline CDR1 is LNHNV and CDR2 is YYDKDF (reference sequence). The CDR3 contains 13 residues. CDR3 bases: TGTGCCACCAGCAGGGGGGGTAAAGAGACCCAGTACTTC. Protein: CATSRGGKETQYF.

For this clonotype: Germline is not matched at one junction end, which may reflect a read error. In DNA, the CDR3 is TGCAGTGCTACCCCTCCGCGGGGGGAAGAAACCCAGTACTTC. Translating it yields CSATPPRGEETQYF. The rearrangement links TRBV20-1 to TRBJ2-5, with 8 bases identical to TRBD2. Per germline, CDR1 DFQATT and CDR2 SNEGSKA (reference sequence). CDR3 length equals 14 residues.

CDR3: CASSEPYRDNGYTF. The CDR3 region has the DNA TGTGCCAGTAGTGAACCCTACAGGGATAATGGCTACACCTTC. The genes are TRBV19 and TRBJ1-2; weak D call: TRBD1 (6 bases). The CDR3 has 14 amino acids. Trimming took off 5 bases at V and 6 bases at J, with 16 bases between the two ends. Germline V lookup: CDR1 LNHDA, CDR2 SQIVND (reference sequence).

The chain employs TRBV2 and TRBJ2-3; tentatively, D is TRBD1 or TRBD2 (7 bases each). The germline V gene has CDR1 SNHLY and CDR2 FYNNEI. There are 13 residues in the CDR3. V was shortened by 5 bases and J by 6 bases, with 12 bases between the two germline ends. The CDR3 spells CASSMQGGDTQYF. The DNA of the CDR3 is TGTGCCAGCAGTATGCAGGGGGGGGATACGCAGTATTTT.

The rearrangement joins TRBV27 to TRBJ2-2; TRBD1 or TRBD2 may be the D gene (5 bases each). Trimming removed 7 bases from V and 5 bases from J, with 17 bases in between. Germline assignment: CDR1 MNHEY and CDR2 SMNVEV (reference sequence). The CDR3 is made up of 15 amino acids. The CDR3 spells CASTPGPRSTGELFF. CDR3 bases: TGTGCCAGCACCCCGGGGCCGAGAAGTACCGGGGAGCTGTTTTTT.

The J gene is TRBJ1-5, the V gene TRBV20-1; D is uncertain. CDR3 length: 14 residues. Germline V CDR1 and CDR2: DFQATT, SNEGSKA (reference sequence). Trimming pared 5 bases from V and 1 base from J, leaving 12 bases between. CDR3 DNA: TGCAGTGCTCAAGGGTCAGCGAGCAATCAGCCCCAGCATTTT. Its protein product is CSAQGSASNQPQHF.

The chain recombines TRBV12-3 or TRBV12-4 with TRBJ1-1, with 7 bases identical to TRBD1. Trimming at V came to 6 bases and at J to 4 bases, leaving 5 bases not matched to a gene. The CDR3 sequence is 13 residues long. The CDR3 bases are TGTGCCAGCAGCCGGACAGGACCCACTGAAGCTTTCTTT. Its translation is CASSRTGPTEAFF.

There are a few counts of this clonotype. The chain links TRBV24-1 to TRBJ1-2, with TRBD1 as a possible D gene (5 bases). The CDR3 extends over 17 amino acids. Between the trimmed V and J ends, which lost 0 bases and 4 bases, there was a span of 17 bases. Germline CDR1 is KGHDR and CDR2 is SFDVKD. The CDR3 DNA reads as TGTGCCACCAGTGATTTGGGGGGGACGGTTAAGTCCTATGGCTACACCTTC. This gives the protein CATSDLGGTVKSYGYTF.

V gene TRBV24-1 combines with J gene TRBJ2-5; 9 bases map to TRBD2. The CDR3 loop spans 15 amino acids. Germline V gene lookup returns CDR1 KGHDR and CDR2 SFDVKD. J lost 2 bases, V lost 3 bases, and 3 bases had no gene match. The CDR3 DNA is TGTGCCACCAGTGATCCTCTAGCGGGACAAGAGACCCAGTACTTC. Translation gives CATSDPLAGQETQYF.

J is TRBJ2-7 and V is TRBV7-9, with D unresolved. The CDR3 has 13 residues. Trimming stripped 1 base from V and 0 bases from J, with 4 bases between. Germline CDR1 and CDR2: SEHNR and FQNEAQ (reference sequence). CDR3 in DNA: TGTGCCAGCAGCTTAGGAGTCTCCTACGAGCAGTACTTC. Translation gives CASSLGVSYEQYF.

V usage is TRBV7-2 and J usage is TRBJ2-2; D is perhaps TRBD1 or TRBD2 (6 bases each). Germline V gene sequence: CDR1 SGHTA, CDR2 FQGNSA. Trimming left V 5 bases short and J 5 bases short, with 18 bases between. This CDR3 spans 16 amino acids. CDR3 residues: CASSPRGVTGTGELFF. CDR3 nucleotide sequence: TGTGCCAGCAGCCCTAGGGGGGTAACGGGTACCGGGGAGCTGTTTTTT. The complete variable domain, with remaining parts taken from reference TRBV7-2 and TRBJ2-2, reads GAGVSQSPSNKVTEKGKDVELRCDPISGHTALYWYRQSLGQGLEFLIYFQGNSAPDKSGLPSDRFSAERTGGSVSTLTIQRTQQEDSAVYLCASSPRGVTGTGELFFGEGSRLTVL.

This chain connects TRBV6-5 to TRBJ1-3; unclear D gene. There are 15 residues in the CDR3. V was pared by 4 bases and J by 0 bases, with 10 bases between. In germline, CDR1 is MNHEY, CDR2 SVGAGI. The CDR3 loop is CASSSKAVSGNTIYF. The CDR3 region has the DNA TGTGCCAGCAGTTCAAAGGCAGTCTCTGGAAACACCATATATTTT.

V is TRBV7-2 and J is TRBJ2-2; TRBD1 might be the D (5 bases). The CDR3 length is 14 residues. Germline loops: CDR1 SGHTA, CDR2 FQGNSA. Between the trimmed V and J ends, which lost 3 bases and 5 bases, there was a span of 10 bases. CDR3 coding DNA: TGTGCCAGCAGCTTTAAGACAGAAACCGGGGAGCTGTTTTTT. This encodes CASSFKTETGELFF.

The chain links TRBV20-1 to TRBJ2-1; 13 bases match TRBD2. CDR1 and CDR2 from the germline V gene are DFQATT and SNEGSKA (reference sequence). Trimming took 4 bases from V and 0 from J; bases not matched to a gene: 3. The CDR3 has 16 residues. CDR3 protein: CSATLAGGGSYNEQFF. CDR3 DNA: TGCAGTGCTACACTAGCGGGGGGGGGCTCCTACAATGAGCAGTTCTTC.

A remark on this clonotype: The junction and the germline gene differ at one end; a read error may be behind it. The chain recombines TRBV7-7 with TRBJ2-5; the match to TRBD2 covers 8 bases. This CDR3 has 18 amino acids. Germline assignment: CDR1 SSHAT and CDR2 FNYEAQ (reference sequence). Written as DNA, the CDR3 is TGTGCTAGCAGCTTAGCGGCTTGGAAGCGGGGGACCCAAGAGACCCAGTACTTC. It specifies CASSLAAWKRGTQETQYF.

This chain joins TRBV2 and TRBJ1-4, with a tentative D call TRBD1 (6 bases). The V gene lost 1 base and the J gene lost 8 bases, with 11 bases spanning the gap. CDR3 length: 14 residues. From germline, CDR1 is SNHLY and CDR2 FYNNEI. The CDR3 here is CASSEGGAGEKLFF. The CDR3 DNA sequence: TGTGCCAGCAGTGAAGGGGGGGCTGGGGAAAAACTGTTTTTT.

This chain uses TRBV7-2 with TRBJ1-1; weak D call: TRBD1 (6 bases). The CDR3 covers 13 residues. Looked up from germline, CDR1 is SGHTA and CDR2 is FQGNSA. Trimming removed 6 bases at V and 2 bases at J, with 10 bases between. The CDR3 spells CASRLGGNTEAFF. DNA of the CDR3: TGTGCCAGCAGACTAGGGGGTAACACTGAAGCTTTCTTT.

The chain recombines TRBV21-1 with TRBJ1-1. TRBV21-1 is designated a pseudogene. The length of the CDR3 is 17 residues. The CDR3 nucleotides read TGTGCCAGCAGCCCCCGATGGGAGCGGGACATGAACACTGAAGCTTTCTTT. Its protein is CASSPRWERDMNTEAFF.

This clonotype was counted between two and nine times. The chain couples TRBV30 to TRBJ1-2, with a possible D match to TRBD1 (5 bases). The CDR3 contains 13 residues. The germline V gene has CDR1 GTSNPN and CDR2 SVGIG (reference sequence). V lost 3 bases to trimming and J lost 4 bases, with 12 bases between them. As DNA, the CDR3 is TGTGCCTGGAGGCGGGGGATCGGCTATGGCTACACCTTC. It specifies CAWRRGIGYGYTF.

This rearrangement joins TRBV18 to TRBJ1-5, with TRBD1 matching over 9 bases. Germline V gene sequence: CDR1 KGHSH, CDR2 LQKENI. The CDR3 loop spans 15 amino acids. V lost 3 bases, J lost 5 bases, and 5 bases stayed unmatched. The CDR3 DNA reads as TGTGCCAGCTCACCTGGGACAGGGAGGCATCAGCCCCAGCATTTT. Translated, it gives CASSPGTGRHQPQHF.

The rearrangement joins TRBV20-1 to TRBJ2-5; 11 bases fit TRBD2. Trimming cost V 6 bases and J 6 bases; bases outside gene matches: 9. The CDR3 is made up of 14 amino acids. Germline V gene lookup returns CDR1 DFQATT and CDR2 SNEGSKA (reference sequence). The CDR3 reads CSASSGGASKTQYF. The CDR3 nucleotides are TGCAGTGCCAGTAGCGGGGGGGCCTCGAAGACCCAGTACTTC.

This clonotype was seen a handful of times. V is TRBV21-1 and J is TRBJ1-5; TRBD1 is the table's D call and was not checked against the DNA. TRBV21-1 is deemed a pseudogene. The CDR3 has 14 residues. The CDR3 DNA sequence: TGTGCCAGCAGCAAAACAGGGGGCGATCAGCCCCAGCATTTT. Residues: CASSKTGGDQPQHF.

The rearrangement joins TRBV27 to TRBJ2-7, with D perhaps TRBD2 (7 bases). Trimming shortened V by 4 bases and J by 4 bases, and 14 bases separated the two germline ends. The germline CDR1 and CDR2 sequences are MNHEY and SMNVEV (reference sequence). The CDR3 is 14 amino acids. CDR3 sequence reads: CASSWGRGGYEQYF. CDR3 DNA sequence: TGTGCCAGCAGTTGGGGCAGGGGAGGGTACGAGCAGTACTTC.

The rearrangement uses TRBV30 and TRBJ2-2; TRBD1 matches 9 bases. Unmatched junction bases numbered 12, after V lost 3 bases and J lost 1 base. The CDR3 sequence is 18 residues long. Germline V lookup: CDR1 GTSNPN, CDR2 SVGIG (reference sequence). The CDR3 sequence: CAWRRGTGSSENTGELFF. CDR3 DNA: TGTGCCTGGAGGAGGGGGACAGGGTCAAGTGAGAACACCGGGGAGCTGTTTTTT.